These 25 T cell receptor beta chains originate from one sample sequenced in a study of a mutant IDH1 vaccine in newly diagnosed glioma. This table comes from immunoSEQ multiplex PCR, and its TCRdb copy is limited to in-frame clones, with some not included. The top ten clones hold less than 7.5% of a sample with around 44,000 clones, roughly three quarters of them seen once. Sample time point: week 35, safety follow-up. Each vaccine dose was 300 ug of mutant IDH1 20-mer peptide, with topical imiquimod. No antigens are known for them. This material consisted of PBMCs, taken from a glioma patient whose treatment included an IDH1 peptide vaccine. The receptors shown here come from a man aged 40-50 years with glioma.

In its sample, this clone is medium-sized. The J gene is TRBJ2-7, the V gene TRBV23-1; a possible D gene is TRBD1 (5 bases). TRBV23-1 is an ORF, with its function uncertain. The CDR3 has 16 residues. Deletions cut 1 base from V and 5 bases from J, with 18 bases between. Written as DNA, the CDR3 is TGCGCCAGCAGTCAATTGGACGGCAGGGTATGCAACGAGCAGTACTTC. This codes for CASSQLDGRVCNEQYF.

The CDR3 region has the DNA TGTGCCACCAGACTCGACAGGCTATATGGCTACACCTTC. Amino acids: CATRLDRLYGYTF. This rearrangement joins TRBV15 to TRBJ1-2; tentatively, D is TRBD1 (6 bases). V was shortened by 6 bases and J by 5 bases, with 13 bases between the two germline ends. The germline V gene has CDR1 LNHNV and CDR2 YYDKDF (reference sequence). The length of the CDR3 is 13 residues.

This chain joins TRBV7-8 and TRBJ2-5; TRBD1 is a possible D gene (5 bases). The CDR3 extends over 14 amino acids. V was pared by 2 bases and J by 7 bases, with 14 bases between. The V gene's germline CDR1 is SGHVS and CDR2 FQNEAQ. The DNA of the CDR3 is TGTGCCAGCAGCTTACAGGGATACGTGGGGACCCAGTACTTC. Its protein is CASSLQGYVGTQYF.

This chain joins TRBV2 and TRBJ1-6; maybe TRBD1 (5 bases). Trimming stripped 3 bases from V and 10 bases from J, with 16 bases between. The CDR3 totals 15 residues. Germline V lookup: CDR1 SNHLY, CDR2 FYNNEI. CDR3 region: CASSDEGPGSSPLHF. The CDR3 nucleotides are TGTGCCAGCAGTGACGAGGGGCCAGGTAGCTCACCCCTCCACTTT. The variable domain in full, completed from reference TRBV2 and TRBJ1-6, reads EPEVTQTPSHQVTQMGQEVILRCVPISNHLYFYWYRQILGQKVEFLVSFYNNEISEKSEIFDDQFSVERPDGSNFTLKIRSTKLEDSAMYFCASSDEGPGSSPLHFGNGTRLTVT.

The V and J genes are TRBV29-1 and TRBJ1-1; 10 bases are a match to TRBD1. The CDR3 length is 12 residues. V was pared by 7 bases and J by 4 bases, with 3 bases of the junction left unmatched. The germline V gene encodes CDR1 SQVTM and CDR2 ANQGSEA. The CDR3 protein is CSGRDRGTEAFF. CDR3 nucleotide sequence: TGCAGCGGCCGGGACAGGGGCACTGAAGCTTTCTTT.

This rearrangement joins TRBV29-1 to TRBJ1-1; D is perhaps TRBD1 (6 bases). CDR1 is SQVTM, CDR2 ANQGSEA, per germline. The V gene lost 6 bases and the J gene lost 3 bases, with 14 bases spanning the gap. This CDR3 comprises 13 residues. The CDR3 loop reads CSVSGQRHTEAFF. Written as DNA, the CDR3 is TGCAGCGTCTCTGGACAGAGACACACTGAAGCTTTCTTT.

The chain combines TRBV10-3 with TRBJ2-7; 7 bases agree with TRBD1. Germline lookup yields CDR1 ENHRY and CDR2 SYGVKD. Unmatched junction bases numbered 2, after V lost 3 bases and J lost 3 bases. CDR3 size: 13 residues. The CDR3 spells CAISDWDSYEQYF. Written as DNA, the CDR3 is TGTGCCATCAGTGATTGGGACAGCTACGAGCAGTACTTC.

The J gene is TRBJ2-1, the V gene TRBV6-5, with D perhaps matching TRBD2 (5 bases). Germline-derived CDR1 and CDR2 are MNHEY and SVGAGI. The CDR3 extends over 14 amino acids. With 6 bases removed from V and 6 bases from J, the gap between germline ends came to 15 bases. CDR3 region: CASSRSLASNEQFF. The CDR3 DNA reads TGTGCCAGCAGCCGCAGTCTAGCTTCCAATGAGCAGTTCTTC.

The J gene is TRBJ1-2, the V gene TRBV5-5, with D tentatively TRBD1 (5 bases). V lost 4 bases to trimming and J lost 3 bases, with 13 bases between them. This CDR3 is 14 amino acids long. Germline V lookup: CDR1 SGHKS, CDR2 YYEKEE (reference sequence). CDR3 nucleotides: TGTGCCAGCAGCCCCGGGACTACGGACTATGGCTACACCTTC. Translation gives CASSPGTTDYGYTF.

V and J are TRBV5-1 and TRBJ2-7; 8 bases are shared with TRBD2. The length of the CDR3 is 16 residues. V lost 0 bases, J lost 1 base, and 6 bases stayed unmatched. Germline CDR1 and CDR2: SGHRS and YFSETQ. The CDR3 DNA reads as TGCGCCAGCAGCTTGGCCGCGGGAGGCTCTTCCTACGAGCAGTACTTC. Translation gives CASSLAAGGSSYEQYF.

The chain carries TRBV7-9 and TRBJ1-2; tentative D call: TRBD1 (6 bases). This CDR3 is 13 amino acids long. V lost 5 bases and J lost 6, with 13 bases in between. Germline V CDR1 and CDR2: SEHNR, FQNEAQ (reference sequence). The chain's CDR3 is CASSRDIRDGYTF. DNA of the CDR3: TGTGCCAGCAGCAGGGACATTCGGGATGGCTACACCTTC.

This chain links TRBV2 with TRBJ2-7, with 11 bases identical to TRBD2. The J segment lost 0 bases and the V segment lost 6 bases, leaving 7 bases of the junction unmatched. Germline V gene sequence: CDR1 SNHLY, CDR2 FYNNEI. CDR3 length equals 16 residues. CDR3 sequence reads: CASRPLAGASSYEQYF. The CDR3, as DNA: TGTGCCAGCAGGCCACTAGCGGGGGCTTCCTCCTACGAGCAGTACTTC.

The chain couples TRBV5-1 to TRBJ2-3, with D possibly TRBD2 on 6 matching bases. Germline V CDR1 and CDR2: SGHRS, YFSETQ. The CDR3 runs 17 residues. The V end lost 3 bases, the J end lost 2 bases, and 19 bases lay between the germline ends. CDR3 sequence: CASSWWGRDSDTDTQYF. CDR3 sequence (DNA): TGCGCCAGCAGCTGGTGGGGACGGGACTCTGACACAGATACGCAGTATTTT.

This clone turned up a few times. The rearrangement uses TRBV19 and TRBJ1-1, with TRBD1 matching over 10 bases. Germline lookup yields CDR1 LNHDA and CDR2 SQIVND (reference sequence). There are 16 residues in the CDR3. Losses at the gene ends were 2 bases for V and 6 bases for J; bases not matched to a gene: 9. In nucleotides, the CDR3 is TGTGCCAGTAGTATAAAAGCGGGACAGGGGTTGCCTGAAGCTTTCTTT. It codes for CASSIKAGQGLPEAFF.

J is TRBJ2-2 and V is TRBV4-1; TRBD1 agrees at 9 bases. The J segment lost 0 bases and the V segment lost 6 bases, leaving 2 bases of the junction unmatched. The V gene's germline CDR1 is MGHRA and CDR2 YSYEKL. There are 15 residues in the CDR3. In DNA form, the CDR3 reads TGCGCCAGCAGTTGGACAGGGGCGAACACCGGGGAGCTGTTTTTT. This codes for CASSWTGANTGELFF.

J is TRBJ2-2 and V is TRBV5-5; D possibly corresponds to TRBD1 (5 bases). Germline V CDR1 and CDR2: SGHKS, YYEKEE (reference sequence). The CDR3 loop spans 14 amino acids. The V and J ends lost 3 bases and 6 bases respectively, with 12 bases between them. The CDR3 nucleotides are TGTGCCAGCAGCTCCCTCCCAGGGCCCGGGGAGCTGTTTTTT. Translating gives CASSSLPGPGELFF.

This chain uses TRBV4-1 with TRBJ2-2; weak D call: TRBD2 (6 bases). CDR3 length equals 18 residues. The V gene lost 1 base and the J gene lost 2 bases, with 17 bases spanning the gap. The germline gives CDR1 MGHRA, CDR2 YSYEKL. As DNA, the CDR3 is TGCGCCAGCAGCCAAGCCTTGCTGGGACTCATAAACACCGGGGAGCTGTTTTTT. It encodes CASSQALLGLINTGELFF.

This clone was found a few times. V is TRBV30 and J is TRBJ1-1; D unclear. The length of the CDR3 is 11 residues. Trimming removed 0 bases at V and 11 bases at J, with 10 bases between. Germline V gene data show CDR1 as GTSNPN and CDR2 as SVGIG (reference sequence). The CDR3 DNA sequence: TGTGCCTGGAGTGTACTCTCCTCGGCTTTCTTT. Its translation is CAWSVLSSAFF.

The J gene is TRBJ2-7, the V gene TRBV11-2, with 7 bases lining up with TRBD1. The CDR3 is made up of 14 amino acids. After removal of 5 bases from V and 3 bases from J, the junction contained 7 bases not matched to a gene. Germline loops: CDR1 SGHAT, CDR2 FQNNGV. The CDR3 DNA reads TGTGCCAGCAGCGACTGGGGACAGAGCTACGAGCAGTACTTC. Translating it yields CASSDWGQSYEQYF.

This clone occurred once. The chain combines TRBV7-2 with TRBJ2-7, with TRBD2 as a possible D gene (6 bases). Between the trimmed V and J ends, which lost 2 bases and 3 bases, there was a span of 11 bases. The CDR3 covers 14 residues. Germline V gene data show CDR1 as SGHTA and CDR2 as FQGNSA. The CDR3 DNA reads TGTGCCAGCAGCTTATGGCGGGGCGACTACGAGCAGTACTTC. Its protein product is CASSLWRGDYEQYF.

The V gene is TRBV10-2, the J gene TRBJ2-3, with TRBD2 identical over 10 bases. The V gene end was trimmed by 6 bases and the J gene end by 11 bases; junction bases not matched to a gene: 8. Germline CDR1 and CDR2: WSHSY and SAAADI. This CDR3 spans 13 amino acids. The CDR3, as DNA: TGCGCCAGCAGGGGAGCGGGGGGGGAAATGCAGTATTTT. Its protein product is CASRGAGGEMQYF.

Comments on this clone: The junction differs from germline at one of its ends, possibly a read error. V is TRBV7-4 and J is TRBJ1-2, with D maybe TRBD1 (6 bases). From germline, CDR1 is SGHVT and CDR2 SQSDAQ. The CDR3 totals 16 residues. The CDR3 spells CASSLRGQASNCGYTF. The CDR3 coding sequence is TGTGCCAGCAGCTTACGGGGGCAGGCATCCAACTGTGGCTACACCTTC.

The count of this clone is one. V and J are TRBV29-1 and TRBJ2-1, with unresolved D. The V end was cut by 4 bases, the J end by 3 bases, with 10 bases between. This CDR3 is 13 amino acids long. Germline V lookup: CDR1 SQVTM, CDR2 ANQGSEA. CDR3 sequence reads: CSVGGWVYNEQFF. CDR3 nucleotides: TGCAGCGTTGGTGGATGGGTCTACAATGAGCAGTTCTTC.

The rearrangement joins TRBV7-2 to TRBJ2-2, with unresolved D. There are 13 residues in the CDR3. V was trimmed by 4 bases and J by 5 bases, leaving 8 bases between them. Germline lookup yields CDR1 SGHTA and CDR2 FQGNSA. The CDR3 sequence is CASSYYETGELFF. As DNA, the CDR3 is TGTGCCAGCAGCTACTACGAGACCGGGGAGCTGTTTTTT.

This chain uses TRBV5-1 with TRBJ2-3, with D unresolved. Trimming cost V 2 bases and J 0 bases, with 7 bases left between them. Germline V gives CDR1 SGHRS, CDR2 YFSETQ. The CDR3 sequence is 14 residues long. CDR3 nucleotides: TGCGCCAGCAGCTTCCGGACGAGCACAGATACGCAGTATTTT. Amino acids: CASSFRTSTDTQYF.